The sequence of this TCR beta chain was determined in a study of T cells after yellow fever vaccination. This CDR3 spans 12 amino acids. The V gene's germline CDR1 is SQVTM and CDR2 ANQGSEA. Trimming at V came to 5 bases and at J to 3 bases, leaving 1 base not matched to a gene. UMIs were added to TCR cDNA along with a universal primer site when it was made by 5'RACE template switching. TCRdb reprocessed the 5' RACE reads via MiXCR and lists one record per CDR3 protein. The top ten hold about 26% of the sample, which has 250,000 to 400,000 distinct CDR3 sequences, approximately 4% seen once. This clonotype was counted ten times or more. What it recognizes is unknown. General study results and limits: Among all clonotypes, a small share was observed in both CD4 and CD8 compartments. The secondary T-cell response peaked on day 5, not day 15, but was weaker.

The chain joins TRBV29-1 to TRBJ2-1; the match to TRBD2 covers 7 bases. The source was PBMCs, collected 5 days after the yellow fever booster vaccination. The origin of this receptor is a young man who received the YFV17D yellow fever vaccine. CDR3 DNA: TGCAGCGTTCGGGAGGACTACAATGAGCAGTTCTTC. It is translated as CSVREDYNEQFF.